This T cell receptor beta chain appears in the sequencing data of a study of vaccination and CD4 T cells after COVID-19. The study, taken as a whole, reports: SARS-CoV-2-reactive clonotypes showed a nonsignificant median rise from 21 to 38.

This CDR3 has 14 residues. V was pared by 6 bases and J by 4 bases, with 5 bases of the junction left unmatched. CDR1 is LNHDA and CDR2 is SQIVND in the germline V gene (reference sequence). Cultured CD4+ T cell DNA underwent sequencing with the Oncomine TCR Beta short-read assay. Using its own MiXCR run on the PCR reads, TCRdb lists one record per CDR3 protein. The table lists about 20,000 distinct CDR3 sequences, roughly 63% of them singletons. The table lists this clonotype with a count of one. Its antigen is not identified. Treatment: approximately 9-day PBMC culture with coronavirus spike peptide pools or control peptides (ViraFEST assay). In the ViraFEST assay, peptide-pool expansion preceded TCR sequencing of expanded clonotypes.

The sequenced material came from CD4+ T cells from blood, cultured in vitro. The rearrangement joins TRBV19 to TRBJ2-2; 7 bases map to TRBD2. The origin of this receptor is a human donor who had recovered from COVID-19. CDR3 region: CASRWGGSTGELFF. In DNA, the CDR3 is TGTGCCAGTAGATGGGGAGGGAGCACCGGGGAGCTGTTTTTT.